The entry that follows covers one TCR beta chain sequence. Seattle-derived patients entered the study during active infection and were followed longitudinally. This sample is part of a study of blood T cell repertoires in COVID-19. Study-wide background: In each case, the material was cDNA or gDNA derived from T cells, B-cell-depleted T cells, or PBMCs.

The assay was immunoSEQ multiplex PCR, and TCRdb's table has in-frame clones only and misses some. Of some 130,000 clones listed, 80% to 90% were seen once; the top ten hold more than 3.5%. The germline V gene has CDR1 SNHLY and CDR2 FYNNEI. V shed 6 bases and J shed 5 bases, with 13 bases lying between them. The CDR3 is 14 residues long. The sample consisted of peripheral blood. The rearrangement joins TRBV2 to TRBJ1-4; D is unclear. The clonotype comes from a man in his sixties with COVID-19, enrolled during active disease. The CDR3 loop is CASRAERSNEKLFF. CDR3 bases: TGTGCCAGCAGGGCGGAACGGTCGAATGAAAAACTGTTTTTT.